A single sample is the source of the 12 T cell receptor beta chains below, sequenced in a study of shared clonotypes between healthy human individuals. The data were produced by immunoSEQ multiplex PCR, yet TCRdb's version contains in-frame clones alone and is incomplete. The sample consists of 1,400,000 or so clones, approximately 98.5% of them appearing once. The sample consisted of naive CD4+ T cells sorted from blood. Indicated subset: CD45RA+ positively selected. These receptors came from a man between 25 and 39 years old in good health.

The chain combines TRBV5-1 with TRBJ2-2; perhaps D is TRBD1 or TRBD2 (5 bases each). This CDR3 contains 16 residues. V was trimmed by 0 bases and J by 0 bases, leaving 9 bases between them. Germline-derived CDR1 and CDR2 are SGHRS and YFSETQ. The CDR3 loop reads CASSLERGSNTGELFF. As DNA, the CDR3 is TGCGCCAGCAGCTTGGAGAGGGGATCGAACACCGGGGAGCTGTTTTTT. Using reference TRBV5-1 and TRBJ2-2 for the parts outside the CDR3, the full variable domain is KAGVTQTPRYLIKTRGQQVTLSCSPISGHRSVSWYQQTPGQGLQFLFEYFSETQRNKGNFPGRFSGRQFSNSRSEMNVSTLELGDSALYLCASSLERGSNTGELFFGEGSRLTVL.

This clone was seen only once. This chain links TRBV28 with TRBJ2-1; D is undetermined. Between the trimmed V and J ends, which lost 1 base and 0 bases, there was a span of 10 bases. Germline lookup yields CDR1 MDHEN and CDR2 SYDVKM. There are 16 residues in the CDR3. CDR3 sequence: CASSLSVGSSYNEQFF. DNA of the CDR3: TGTGCCAGCAGTTTATCGGTCGGTAGCTCCTACAATGAGCAGTTCTTC.

The CDR3 DNA reads as TGTGCCAGCAGCACCTCGGGTGCGGAGACCCAGTACTTC. Translating it yields CASSTSGAETQYF. V gene TRBV7-9 combines with J gene TRBJ2-5, with D unresolved. V lost 5 bases to trimming and J lost 5 bases, with 12 bases between them. Germline CDR1 reads SEHNR; CDR2 reads FQNEAQ (reference sequence). The CDR3 spans 13 residues.

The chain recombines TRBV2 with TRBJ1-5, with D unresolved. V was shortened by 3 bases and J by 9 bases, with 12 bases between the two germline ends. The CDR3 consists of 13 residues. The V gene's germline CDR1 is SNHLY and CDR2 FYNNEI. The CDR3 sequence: CASSDAPVTPQHF. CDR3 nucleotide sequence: TGTGCCAGCAGTGATGCCCCCGTAACGCCCCAGCATTTT.

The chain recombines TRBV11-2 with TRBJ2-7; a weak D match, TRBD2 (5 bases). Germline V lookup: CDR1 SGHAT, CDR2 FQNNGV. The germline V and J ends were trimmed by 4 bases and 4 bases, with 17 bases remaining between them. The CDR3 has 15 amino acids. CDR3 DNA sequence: TGTGCCAGCAGCTGGGCCGGAGGTAGAGGGTACGAGCAGTACTTC. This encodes CASSWAGGRGYEQYF.

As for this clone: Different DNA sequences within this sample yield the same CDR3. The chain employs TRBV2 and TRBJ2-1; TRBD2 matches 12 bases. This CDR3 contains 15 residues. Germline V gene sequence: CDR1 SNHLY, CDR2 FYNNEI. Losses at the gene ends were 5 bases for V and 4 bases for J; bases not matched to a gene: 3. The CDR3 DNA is TGTGCCAGCAGTCCGACTAGCGGGAGTTACAATGAGCAGTTCTTC. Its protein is CASSPTSGSYNEQFF. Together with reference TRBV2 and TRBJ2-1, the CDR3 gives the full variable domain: EPEVTQTPSHQVTQMGQEVILRCVPISNHLYFYWYRQILGQKVEFLVSFYNNEISEKSEIFDDQFSVERPDGSNFTLKIRSTKLEDSAMYFCASSPTSGSYNEQFFGPGTRLTVL.

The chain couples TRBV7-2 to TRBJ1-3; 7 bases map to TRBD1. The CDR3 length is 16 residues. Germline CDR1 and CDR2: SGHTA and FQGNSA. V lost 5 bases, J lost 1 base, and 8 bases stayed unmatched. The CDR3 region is CASSQQGTISGNTIYF. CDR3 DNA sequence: TGTGCCAGCAGCCAACAGGGGACTATTTCTGGAAACACCATATATTTT.

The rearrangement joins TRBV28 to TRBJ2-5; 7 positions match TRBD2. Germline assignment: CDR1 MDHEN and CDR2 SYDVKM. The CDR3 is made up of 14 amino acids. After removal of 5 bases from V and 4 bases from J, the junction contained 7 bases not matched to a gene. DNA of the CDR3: TGTGCCAGCAGTCCGGGGGGTCCGGGAGAGACCCAGTACTTC. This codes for CASSPGGPGETQYF.

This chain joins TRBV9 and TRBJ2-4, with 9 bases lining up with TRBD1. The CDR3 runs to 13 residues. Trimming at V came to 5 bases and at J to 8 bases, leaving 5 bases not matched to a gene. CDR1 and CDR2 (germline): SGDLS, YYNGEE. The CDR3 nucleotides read TGTGCCAGCAGTTATCGACAGGGGGACATTCAGTACTTC. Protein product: CASSYRQGDIQYF.

The CDR3 sequence: CASSQIGTTTDTQYF. The CDR3 coding sequence is TGTGCCAGCAGCCAAATAGGGACTACCACAGATACGCAGTATTTT. The chain recombines TRBV11-1 with TRBJ2-3, with TRBD2 identical over 7 bases. Losses at the gene ends were 5 bases for V and 2 bases for J; bases not matched to a gene: 7. The CDR3 consists of 15 residues. Germline V gene sequence: CDR1 SGHAT, CDR2 FQDESV (reference sequence).

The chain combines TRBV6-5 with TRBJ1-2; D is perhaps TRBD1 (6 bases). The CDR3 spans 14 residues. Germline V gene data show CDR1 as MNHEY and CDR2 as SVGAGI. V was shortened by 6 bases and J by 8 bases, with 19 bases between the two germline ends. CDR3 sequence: CASSSRQARMGYTF. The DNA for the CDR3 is TGTGCCAGCAGCTCTAGACAGGCTAGGATGGGCTACACCTTC.

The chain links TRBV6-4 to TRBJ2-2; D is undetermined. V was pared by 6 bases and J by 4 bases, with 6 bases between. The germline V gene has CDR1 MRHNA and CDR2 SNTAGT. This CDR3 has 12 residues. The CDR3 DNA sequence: TGTGCCAGCAGAACGGGCACCGGGGAGCTGTTTTTT. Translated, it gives CASRTGTGELFF.